This TCR beta chain was documented in a study of metastatic and nonmetastatic thyroid tumors. The overall study: Repertoire comparison spanned blood and tumor or nodule tissue of malignant and benign thyroid patients.

In the original processing: The study's classifier, a distant-metastasis tool for papillary thyroid cancer, was built using CDR3 differences across clinicopathological groups. MiXCR was used by TCRdb to re-call the PCR reads. These V and J calls derive from TCRdb rather than the authors' analysis. Of more than 15,000 clones listed, roughly 22% are singletons. The table lists this clone with a few counts. Its antigen is still unknown. A junction boundary mismatches the germline segment, possibly from a read error. Not a single patient had been given any form of treatment at any point before undergoing thyroid surgery. Study-wide findings and caveats: In blood and tumor, TCR beta diversity was reportedly significantly higher in malignant thyroid tumors than in benign nodules.

The germline V gene encodes CDR1 MNHEY and CDR2 SVGAGI. The CDR3 has 16 amino acids. Sequenced material: adjacent normal tissue. V usage is TRBV6-5 and J usage is TRBJ2-7; TRBD2 agrees at 11 bases. The origin of this receptor is a female donor with papillary thyroid cancer or a benign thyroid nodule (not recorded which). Some clones in this sample may be carry-over from other donors' samples. Here the CDR3 DNA reads TGTGCCAGCACTTACACAACTAGCGGGAGTACTCACGAGCAGTACTTC. This sequence encodes CASTYTTSGSTHEQYF.